This TCR beta chain was captured in a study of cytomegalovirus exposure and HLA in healthy donors. The CDR3 contains 15 residues. The V end lost 2 bases, the J end lost 5 bases, and 13 bases lay between the germline ends. CDR1 and CDR2 from the germline V gene are MNHNS and SASEGT. To note about this clone: Its matching antigen is unknown.

General observations from the study: Most TCRs appeared rarely, but some public TCRs recurred in many donors. Some TCR beta chains (more than 150 of them) were listed as cytomegalovirus-associated. As was reported, the classifier diagnosed cytomegalovirus status with high specificity and sensitivity.

This table comes from immunoSEQ multiplex PCR, and its TCRdb copy is limited to in-frame clones, with some not included. The data contain about 130,000 clones, approximately 91% of them singletons. Input material: PBMCs. The receptor comes from a woman in her late teens or twenties in good health and CMV-seronegative. The chain recombines TRBV6-1 with TRBJ1-5; unclear D gene. CDR3 amino acids: CASSELGRLHQPQHF. DNA of the CDR3: TGTGCCAGCAGTGAACTTGGCCGCCTGCATCAGCCCCAGCATTTT.